This T cell receptor beta chain was identified in a study of response to subunit inactivated influenza vaccine. V was pared by 0 bases and J by 16 bases, with 16 bases between. There are 13 residues in the CDR3. The V gene's germline CDR1 is LNHNV and CDR2 YYDKDF (reference sequence). A single record per CDR3 protein comes from TCRdb applying MiXCR to the RT-PCR reads. The data show about 780,000 distinct CDR3 sequences, with around 18% seen just once and approximately 10% held by the top ten. This clonotype was detected a few times. This chain links TRBV15 with TRBJ2-1; no definite D call. The sequencing used PBMCs from blood, collected roughly 5 days after vaccination. The TCR was taken from a middle-aged man who received an inactivated influenza vaccine. The CDR3 bases are TGTGCCACCAGCAGAGATGTAGGGTGGGAACAATTCTTC. Its protein is CATSRDVGWEQFF.